This note documents a single T cell receptor beta chain sequence. Generated by immunoSEQ multiplex PCR, the TCRdb table keeps only in-frame clones and is missing some. The profile shows 15,000 to 20,000 clones, about 72% of them singletons. Ipilimumab, 1 mg/kg, started 14 to 28 days after autologous transplant. Patients received nivolumab 3 mg/kg at weeks 1, 4, 7, 10, then fortnightly to week 26. The data derive from a study of ipilimumab plus nivolumab after autologous stem cell transplantation. Study in general: The DLBCL cohort had primary refractory and relapsed disease, with 18-month progression-free survival of approximately 83% and 30%.

The origin of this receptor is a male donor with diffuse large B-cell lymphoma. The sample was PBMCs, taken in a trial of ipilimumab plus nivolumab as post-transplant consolidation.

CDR3 loop: CASTTLAGVRNEQFF. The CDR3, as DNA: TGCGCCAGCACCACCCTAGCGGGGGTTAGGAATGAGCAGTTCTTC. The chain has TRBV10-2 and TRBJ2-1; 10 bases agree with TRBD2. Trimming at V came to 7 bases and at J to 7 bases, leaving 10 bases not matched to a gene. The CDR3 contains 15 residues. Germline CDR1 is WSHSY and CDR2 is SAAADI.